One sample yielded the 9 T cell receptor beta chains listed below, sequenced in a study of blood T cells in healthy people across ages. The use of a sample-barcoded 5' primer and a J-beta primer mix characterized a second PCR of roughly 6 to 11 cycles. TCRdb reprocessed the 5' RACE reads with MiXCR, giving one entry per CDR3 protein. Of 600,000 to 850,000 distinct CDR3 sequences listed, approximately 39% were seen once; the top ten hold roughly 20%. Sample: blood. These receptors came from a woman aged 60-75 years in good health.

V gene TRBV27 combines with J gene TRBJ1-5; D gene uncertain. This CDR3 contains 16 residues. Trimming removed 1 base from V and 3 bases from J, with 13 bases in between. Germline CDR1 MNHEY, CDR2 SMNVEV (reference sequence). The CDR3 nucleotides read TGTGCCAGCAGTTTATTCCCCGGACGGGACAATCAGCCCCAGCATTTT. It is translated as CASSLFPGRDNQPQHF.

A few counts support this clonotype. The rearrangement links TRBV28 to TRBJ2-1; 14 nucleotides align to TRBD2. This CDR3 is 16 amino acids long. Germline loops: CDR1 MDHEN, CDR2 SYDVKM. V dropped 8 bases and J dropped 4; count of bases not matched to a gene: 7. The CDR3 loop is CASLLGTSGSYNEQFF. In DNA form, the CDR3 reads TGTGCCAGCCTATTGGGGACTAGCGGGAGTTACAATGAGCAGTTCTTC.

The rearrangement links TRBV2 to TRBJ2-3, with 9 bases identical to TRBD2. Germline CDR1 reads SNHLY; CDR2 reads FYNNEI. V lost 3 bases, J lost 2 bases, and 3 bases stayed unmatched. CDR3 length: 15 amino acids. Here the CDR3 reads CASSDGGLATDTQYF. DNA for the CDR3: TGTGCCAGCAGTGATGGGGGACTAGCCACAGATACGCAGTATTTT.

This clonotype was detected only a few times. The chain links TRBV12-3 or TRBV12-4 to TRBJ1-5; D gene ambiguous. V shed 3 bases and J shed 5 bases, with 11 bases lying between them. This CDR3 is 14 amino acids long. The CDR3 region is CASSLVEGDQPQHF. CDR3 DNA: TGTGCCAGCAGTTTGGTGGAAGGTGATCAGCCCCAGCATTTT.

The rearrangement joins TRBV2 to TRBJ2-4; TRBD2 matches 7 bases. TRBJ2-7 explains the end of the DNA better; the J call may be wrong. This CDR3 is built from 14 residues. Germline loops: CDR1 SNHLY, CDR2 FYNNEI. The CDR3 DNA sequence: TGTGCCAGTCAAAGCGGGGCAGGGTGGTACGAGCAGTACTTC. Translation: CASQSGAGWYEQYF.

Concerning this clonotype itself: A read error may produce the germline difference seen at one junction end. V and J are TRBV29-1 and TRBJ1-2; D gene ambiguous. The CDR3 is made up of 11 amino acids. Germline V CDR1 and CDR2: SQVTM, ANQGSEA. The CDR3, as DNA: TGCAGCGTTGGACATCTCTATGGCCACACCTTC. It encodes CSVGHLYGHTF.

There are a few counts of this clonotype. The chain couples TRBV4-1 to TRBJ2-6; 8 nucleotides match TRBD1. The trim removed 4 bases at V and 0 bases at J, leaving 8 bases unmatched. The CDR3 extends over 18 amino acids. Germline V gene lookup returns CDR1 MGHRA and CDR2 YSYEKL. CDR3 protein: CASSPLDRVYSGANVLTF. For the CDR3, the DNA is TGCGCCAGCAGCCCTCTGGACAGGGTATACTCTGGGGCCAACGTCCTGACTTTC.

CDR3 bases: TGTGCCAGCAGCGCTGGGACAGGGGCTACCTACGAGCAGTACTTC. Translating gives CASSAGTGATYEQYF. V and J are TRBV27 and TRBJ2-7, with TRBD1 identical over 10 bases. In germline, CDR1 is MNHEY, CDR2 SMNVEV (reference sequence). This CDR3 has 15 residues. Germline trimming cut 6 bases from V and 2 bases from J; bases unmatched to any gene: 7.

This clonotype appeared a single time. The V gene is TRBV27, the J gene TRBJ2-7, with 9 bases matching TRBD1. Germline V CDR1 and CDR2: MNHEY, SMNVEV (reference sequence). The CDR3 runs to 15 residues. The V gene end was trimmed by 5 bases and the J gene end by 4 bases; junction bases not matched to a gene: 9. In DNA form, the CDR3 reads TGTGCCAGCAGTCTCATCCCCGGACAGGGGTACGAGCAGTACTTC. It encodes CASSLIPGQGYEQYF.